These 24 T cell receptor beta chains share one sample of origin, sequenced in a study of shared T cell receptors in the human thymus. The data were produced by immunoSEQ multiplex PCR, yet TCRdb's version contains in-frame clones alone and is incomplete. The table records hundreds of thousands of clones, more than 75% of them present only once. These data are also associated with another study on human thymus T cells.

What was sequenced was thymocytes. The receptors originated from a boy younger than two with a congenital heart defect.

The chain employs TRBV7-9 and TRBJ2-7, with TRBD1 matching over 9 bases. Looked up from germline, CDR1 is SEHNR and CDR2 is FQNEAQ (reference sequence). The ends lost 1 base at V and 3 bases at J; junction bases unmatched: 4. The CDR3 has 15 amino acids. CDR3: CASSLGTGVLYEQYF. The CDR3 DNA is TGTGCCAGCAGCTTAGGGACAGGGGTTCTCTACGAGCAGTACTTC.

The chain links TRBV10-3 to TRBJ2-1; TRBD2 matches at 7 bases. CDR3 length: 17 amino acids. V lost 4 bases and J lost 9; bases outside the gene matches: 18. Germline loops: CDR1 ENHRY, CDR2 SYGVKD. CDR3 in amino acids: CAISVGAREQVYVEQFF. In nucleotides, the CDR3 is TGTGCCATCAGTGTGGGCGCGCGGGAGCAGGTTTATGTTGAGCAGTTCTTC.

V usage is TRBV4-3 and J usage is TRBJ2-3; D is unresolved. V was pared by 0 bases and J by 7 bases, with 26 bases between. Germline loops: CDR1 LGHNA, CDR2 YSLEER. This CDR3 region has 19 residues. DNA of the CDR3: TGCGCCAGCAGCCAAGACCTCCTCTTATTTCTTTCCAATTCTAATACGCAGTATTTT. Translation: CASSQDLLLFLSNSNTQYF.

The chain uses TRBV19 and TRBJ1-5, with 9 bases fitting TRBD1. J was trimmed by 2 bases and V by 3 bases; bases with no gene match: 5. This CDR3 has 16 amino acids. Germline lookup yields CDR1 LNHDA and CDR2 SQIVND (reference sequence). CDR3 DNA: TGTGCCAGTAGTATGAGGACAGGGGTGGGCAATCAGCCCCAGCATTTT. This encodes CASSMRTGVGNQPQHF.

The chain employs TRBV28 and TRBJ2-7; perhaps TRBD2 as D (6 bases). Trimming stripped 6 bases from V and 2 bases from J, with 17 bases between. Germline V gives CDR1 MDHEN, CDR2 SYDVKM. The length of the CDR3 is 15 residues. As DNA, the CDR3 is TGTGCCAGCAGACCGACTAGTACCAGGCCCTACGAGCAGTACTTC. Its translation: CASRPTSTRPYEQYF.

J is TRBJ2-2 and V is TRBV30, with 9 bases fitting TRBD2. Trimming at V came to 3 bases and at J to 4 bases, leaving 9 bases not matched to a gene. CDR1 is GTSNPN, CDR2 SVGIG, per germline (reference sequence). This CDR3 has 16 amino acids. This CDR3 reads CAWSPPGTSSTGELFF. CDR3 sequence (DNA): TGTGCCTGGAGCCCCCCGGGGACTAGCTCCACCGGGGAGCTGTTTTTT.

This clone was observed once. This rearrangement joins TRBV7-6 to TRBJ2-3; 9 positions match TRBD2. V lost 4 bases to trimming and J lost 2 bases; unmatched junction nucleotides: 10. Germline assignment: CDR1 SGHVS and CDR2 FNYEAQ. The CDR3 runs to 17 residues. The CDR3 DNA is TGTGCCAGCAGCTCCAAAATAGCGGGGGACCACACAGATACGCAGTATTTT. Translation gives CASSSKIAGDHTDTQYF. Looking up the rest from reference TRBV7-6 and TRBJ2-3 gives the full variable domain: GAGVSQSPRYKVTKRGQDVALRCDPISGHVSLYWYRQALGQGPEFLTYFNYEAQQDKSGLPNDRFSAERPEGSISTLTIQRTEQRDSAMYRCASSSKIAGDHTDTQYFGPGTRLTVL.

The rearrangement joins TRBV30 to TRBJ1-2; a weak D match, TRBD1 (5 bases). The CDR3 is 16 amino acids. Germline V gives CDR1 GTSNPN, CDR2 SVGIG (reference sequence). The V and J ends lost 2 bases and 0 bases respectively, with 16 bases between them. The CDR3 loop is CAWSQIRDYTNYGYTF. The CDR3 bases are TGTGCCTGGAGTCAAATTAGGGACTACACTAACTATGGCTACACCTTC.

This clone has just one count. The chain carries TRBV11-2 and TRBJ2-7, with 8 positions matching TRBD2. Germline values: CDR1 SGHAT, CDR2 FQNNGV. The CDR3 is made up of 16 amino acids. V was clipped by 4 bases and J by 3 bases; unmatched bases: 11. CDR3 loop: CASSYAPPTSVYEQYF. DNA for the CDR3: TGTGCCAGCAGCTATGCCCCCCCGACTAGCGTCTACGAGCAGTACTTC.

V and J are TRBV7-2 and TRBJ2-1; 8 bases align to TRBD2. V was pared by 5 bases and J by 8 bases, with 11 bases of the junction left unmatched. Germline CDR1 is SGHTA and CDR2 is FQGNSA. The CDR3 totals 15 residues. This CDR3 is CASSRPGRGYDEQFF. As DNA, the CDR3 is TGTGCCAGCAGCCGTCCCGGGAGGGGGTACGATGAGCAGTTCTTC.

CDR3 DNA sequence: TGTGCCAGCAGTCCGAGGGACAGCGCTTACGAGCAGTACTTC. It codes for CASSPRDSAYEQYF. The chain couples TRBV27 to TRBJ2-7, with TRBD1 matching over 7 bases. This CDR3 has 14 residues. Germline V lookup: CDR1 MNHEY, CDR2 SMNVEV (reference sequence). The V gene end was trimmed by 5 bases and the J gene end by 4 bases; junction bases not matched to a gene: 8.

V and J are TRBV9 and TRBJ2-3; 10 bases map to TRBD1. Germline values: CDR1 SGDLS, CDR2 YYNGEE. This CDR3 comprises 19 residues. With 3 bases clipped from V and 3 bases from J, the junction kept 16 bases outside the gene matches. CDR3 sequence: CASSGGTGDFLERTDTQYF. The CDR3 DNA is TGTGCCAGCAGCGGGGGGACAGGGGATTTTTTGGAGCGAACAGATACGCAGTATTTT.

The chain uses TRBV7-2 and TRBJ2-3; TRBD2 matches at 7 bases. CDR3 length: 17 residues. V shed 5 bases and J 4 bases; nucleotides not matched to a gene: 15. CDR1 and CDR2 from the germline V gene are SGHTA and FQGNSA. The CDR3: CASSPSPGGSGSDTQYF. The CDR3 region has the DNA TGTGCCAGCAGCCCCTCTCCTGGGGGTAGCGGGTCAGATACGCAGTATTTT.

This clone was observed once. The chain joins TRBV4-3 to TRBJ2-7; TRBD2 aligns across 7 bases. Germline V lookup: CDR1 LGHNA, CDR2 YSLEER. The CDR3 runs to 15 residues. V was clipped by 4 bases and J by 0 bases; unmatched bases: 6. The CDR3 nucleotides are TGCGCCAGCAGCCTCAGAGCGGGGATCTCCTACGAGCAGTACTTC. Encoded protein: CASSLRAGISYEQYF.

About this clone: This same CDR3 is encoded by further DNA sequences in the sample. V and J are TRBV4-1 and TRBJ2-7; 7 nucleotides agree with TRBD2. Germline V CDR1 and CDR2: MGHRA, YSYEKL. V dropped 0 bases and J dropped 4; count of bases not matched to a gene: 3. The CDR3 contains 14 residues. The CDR3 loop is CASSQDGRGYEQYF. The CDR3 coding sequence is TGCGCCAGCAGCCAAGATGGGCGGGGGTACGAGCAGTACTTC.

The V and J genes are TRBV9 and TRBJ2-2, with 11 positions matching TRBD2. Germline V gene lookup returns CDR1 SGDLS and CDR2 YYNGEE. The CDR3 runs 18 residues. V dropped 4 bases and J dropped 7; count of bases not matched to a gene: 15. The CDR3 is CASSTLSGRARESGELFF. The CDR3 nucleotides are TGTGCCAGCAGCACCCTTAGCGGGAGGGCGAGGGAAAGCGGGGAGCTGTTTTTT.

The V and J genes are TRBV12-5 and TRBJ1-4; 8 bases agree with TRBD1. This CDR3 region has 14 residues. With V trimmed by 1 base and J by 6 bases, 1 base remained unmatched. Germline CDR1 LGHNT, CDR2 FRNRAP. DNA for the CDR3: TGTGCTAGTGGTTTGGAGACAGGGGATGAAAAACTGTTTTTT. Residues: CASGLETGDEKLFF. The full variable domain, with the rest looked up from reference TRBV12-5 and TRBJ1-4, is DARVTQTPRHKVTEMGQEVTMRCQPILGHNTVFWYRQTMMQGLELLAYFRNRAPLDDSGMPKDRFSAEMPDATLATLKIQPSEPRDSAVYFCASGLETGDEKLFFGSGTQLSVL.

The rearrangement links TRBV10-3 to TRBJ1-1; maybe TRBD1 (5 bases). The CDR3 sequence is 15 residues long. V was clipped by 2 bases and J by 4 bases, with 14 bases between them. Germline V gene lookup returns CDR1 ENHRY and CDR2 SYGVKD. The DNA for the CDR3 is TGTGCCATCAGTGAGGTAAGGGGCGTCGGCACTGAAGCTTTCTTT. It encodes CAISEVRGVGTEAFF.

The V gene is TRBV28, the J gene TRBJ1-5; 8 bases are a match to TRBD1. CDR3 size: 15 residues. Germline assignment: CDR1 MDHEN and CDR2 SYDVKM. J gave up 4 bases and V 4 bases, and 6 bases lay outside the gene matches. In DNA, the CDR3 is TGTGCCAGCAGTTGGGACAGGACGGAGAATCAGCCCCAGCATTTT. It is translated as CASSWDRTENQPQHF.

V is TRBV9 and J is TRBJ2-7; 8 bases are shared with TRBD1. CDR3 length: 15 residues. The trim removed 3 bases at V and 3 bases at J, leaving 8 bases unmatched. Germline-derived CDR1 and CDR2 are SGDLS and YYNGEE. The CDR3 DNA is TGTGCCAGCAGCGAGGAGGACAGGGCGGTCTACGAGCAGTACTTC. This sequence encodes CASSEEDRAVYEQYF.

V and J are TRBV4-1 and TRBJ1-4, with a tentative D call TRBD1 (6 bases). The CDR3 loop spans 17 amino acids. Germline values: CDR1 MGHRA, CDR2 YSYEKL. V lost 0 bases and J lost 4, with 15 bases in between. The DNA of the CDR3 is TGCGCCAGCAGCCAAGAACTACCTGGACAGATTAATGAAAAACTGTTTTTT. Translated: CASSQELPGQINEKLFF.

There are a few counts of this clone. The chain recombines TRBV5-4 with TRBJ1-1, with D possibly being TRBD1 (6 bases). The CDR3 loop spans 16 amino acids. Germline CDR1 is SGHNT and CDR2 is YYREEE (reference sequence). V shed 4 bases and J shed 3 bases, with 19 bases lying between them. Here the CDR3 DNA reads TGTGCCAGCAGCAGCCTTCCAGGGGCAAGGGACACTGAAGCTTTCTTT. Translated, it gives CASSSLPGARDTEAFF.

The genes are TRBV29-1 and TRBJ2-1; TRBD2 matches at 12 bases. The CDR3 has 16 amino acids. Germline values: CDR1 SQVTM, CDR2 ANQGSEA. Trimming took 4 bases from V and 6 from J; bases not matched to a gene: 10. The CDR3 DNA sequence: TGCAGCGTTGTTCTAGCGGGAGGGCCCGGGAGCAATGAGCAGTTCTTC. Amino acids: CSVVLAGGPGSNEQFF.

The J gene is TRBJ1-3, the V gene TRBV19, with 12 bases that match TRBD1. The germline V gene encodes CDR1 LNHDA and CDR2 SQIVND (reference sequence). The CDR3 covers 15 residues. V lost 6 bases to trimming and J lost 4 bases; unmatched junction nucleotides: 4. The CDR3 DNA follows: TGTGCCAGTAGCGGGACAGGGGGCAAGGGAAACACCATATATTTT. It encodes CASSGTGGKGNTIYF.